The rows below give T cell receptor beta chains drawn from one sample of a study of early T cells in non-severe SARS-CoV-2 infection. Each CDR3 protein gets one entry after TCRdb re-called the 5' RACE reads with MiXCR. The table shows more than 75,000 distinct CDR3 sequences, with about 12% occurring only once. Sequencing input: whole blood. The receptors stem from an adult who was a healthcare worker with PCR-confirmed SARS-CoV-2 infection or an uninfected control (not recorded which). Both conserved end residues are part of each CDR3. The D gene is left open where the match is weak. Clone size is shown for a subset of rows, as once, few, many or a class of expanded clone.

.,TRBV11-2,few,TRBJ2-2,TGTGCCAGCAGCTCCGGGACGTTCGGGGAGCTGTTTTTT,CASSSGTFGELFF
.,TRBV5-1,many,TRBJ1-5,TGCGCCAGCAGCTTTTCAGGGGTAAATCAGCCCCAGCATTTT,CASSFSGVNQPQHF
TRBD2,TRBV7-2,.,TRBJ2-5,TGTGCCAGCAGCCCAAGTGGGACTAGCGGACCAAAAGAGACCCAGTACTTC,CASSPSGTSGPKETQYF
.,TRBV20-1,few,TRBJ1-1,TGCTGCTTGTCGACAGATCTGAACACTGAAGCTTTCTTT,CCLSTDLNTEAFF
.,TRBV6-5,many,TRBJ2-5,TGTGCCAGCAGTTCCGGGGTCAAAGAGACCCAGTACTTC,CASSSGVKETQYF
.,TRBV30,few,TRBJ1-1,TGTGCCTGGAGTGTACGTCGTGTGAACACTGAAGCTTTCTTT,CAWSVRRVNTEAFF
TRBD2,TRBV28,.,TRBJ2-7,TGTGCCAGCAGTTTTGGCGGGAGGTACGAGCAGTACTTC,CASSFGGRYEQYF
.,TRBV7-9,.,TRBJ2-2,TGTGCCAGCAGCTTAGATTGGCCAGGGAAGGAGACCGGGGAGCTGTTTTTT,CASSLDWPGKETGELFF
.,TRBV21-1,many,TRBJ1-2,TGTGCCAGCAGCAAAGTGACCCACTATGGCTACACCTTC,CASSKVTHYGYTF
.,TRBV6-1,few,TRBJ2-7,TGTGCCAGTAGACCGGGACACATCTACGAGCAGTACTTC,CASRPGHIYEQYF
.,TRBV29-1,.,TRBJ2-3,TGCAGCGTTCATCAGGGCTGGACAGATACGCAGTATTTT,CSVHQGWTDTQYF
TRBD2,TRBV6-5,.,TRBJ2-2,TGTGCCAGCAGTGGAGGGAGGGACACCGGGGAGCTGTTTTTT,CASSGGRDTGELFF
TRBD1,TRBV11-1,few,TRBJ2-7,TGTGCCAGCAGCCCGGGACAGGCCTACTACGAGCAGTACTTC,CASSPGQAYYEQYF
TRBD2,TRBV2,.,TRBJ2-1,TGTGCCAGCAACTACAGGACTAGCGGGAGGTCTGAGCAGTTCTTC,CASNYRTSGRSEQFF
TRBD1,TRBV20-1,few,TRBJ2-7,TGCAGTGCTTCCCGACAGGGTTACTACGAGCAGTACTTC,CSASRQGYYEQYF
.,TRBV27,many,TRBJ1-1,TGTGCCAGCAGTGGTGGGGACGGCTTTTTGGCTGAAGCTTTCTTT,CASSGGDGFLAEAFF
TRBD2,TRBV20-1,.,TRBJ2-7,TGCAGTGCACCCAAACTAGCGGGAGGTAACGAGCAGTACTTC,CSAPKLAGGNEQYF
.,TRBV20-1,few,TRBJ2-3,TGCAGTGCTAGCCGTCAGGAAAGCACAGATACGCAGTATTTT,CSASRQESTDTQYF
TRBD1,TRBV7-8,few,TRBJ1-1,TGTGCCAGCAGGCCAACAGGGGTCACTGAAGTTTTCTTT,CASRPTGVTEVFF
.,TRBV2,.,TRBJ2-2,TGTGCCAGCAGTGAGGCCCTGGGACTTACGAACACCGGGGAGCTGTTTTTT,CASSEALGLTNTGELFF
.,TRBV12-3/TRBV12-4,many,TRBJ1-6,TGTGCCAGCAGTTTTCGGCCTCCTTCGGCCCCCCTCCACTTT,CASSFRPPSAPLHF
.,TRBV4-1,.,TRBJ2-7,TGCGCCAGCAGCCACCTCAGCAAGCCGGACGAGCAGTACTTC,CASSHLSKPDEQYF
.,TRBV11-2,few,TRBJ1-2,TGTGCCAGCAGCTGGGGAACAGGGAACTATGGCTACACCTTC,CASSWGTGNYGYTF
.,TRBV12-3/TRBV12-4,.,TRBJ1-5,TGTGCCAGCAGTTTAGATTTATGGGGCAATCAGCCCCAGCATTTT,CASSLDLWGNQPQHF
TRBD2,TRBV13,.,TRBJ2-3,TGTGCCAGCAGCCTCGGGACTAGCGGGGGGGTTACAGATACGCAGTATTTT,CASSLGTSGGVTDTQYF
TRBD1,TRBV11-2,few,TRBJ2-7,TGTGCCAGCAGCCCTGACAGGGGGAGTGAGCAGTACTTC,CASSPDRGSEQYF
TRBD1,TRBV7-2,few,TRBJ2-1,TGTGCCAGCAGCTTAGCGGGAGGGACAGGGGCCAATGAGCAGTTCTTC,CASSLAGGTGANEQFF
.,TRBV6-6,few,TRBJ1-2,TGTGCCAGCAGTCCCCGACAGGCCAACTATGGCTACACCTTC,CASSPRQANYGYTF
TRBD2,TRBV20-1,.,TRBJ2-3,TGCAGTGGGAGGGAGGGACCGGGCACAGATACGCAGTATTTT,CSGREGPGTDTQYF
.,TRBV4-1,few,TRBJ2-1,TGCGCCAGCAGCCAAGCAAACTCTCCAGAGCAGTTCTTC,CASSQANSPEQFF
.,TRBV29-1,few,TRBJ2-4,TGCAGCGCATCGACAGGCCTAGCCAAAAACATTCAGTACTTC,CSASTGLAKNIQYF
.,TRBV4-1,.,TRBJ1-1,TGCGCCAGCAGCACTTTCAGGAAAGCTTTCTTT,CASSTFRKAFF
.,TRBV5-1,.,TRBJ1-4,TGCGCCAGCAGCGCAAACATTGATGAAAAACTGTTTTTT,CASSANIDEKLFF
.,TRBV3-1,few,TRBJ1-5,TGTGCCAGCAGCCAGAGTTATCACAATCAGCCCCAGCATTTT,CASSQSYHNQPQHF
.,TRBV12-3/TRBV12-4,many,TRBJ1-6,TGTGCCAGCAGTTTATCGGGGGATTCACCCCTCCACTTT,CASSLSGDSPLHF
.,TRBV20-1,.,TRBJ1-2,TGCAGTGCTACAAGTGACAGAAACTATGGCTACACCTTC,CSATSDRNYGYTF
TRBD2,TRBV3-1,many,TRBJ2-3,TGTGCCAGCAGCCCCCTAGCGGGAGGCACAGATACGCAGTATTTT,CASSPLAGGTDTQYF
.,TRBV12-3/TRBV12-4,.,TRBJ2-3,TGTGCCAGCAGCCGTAATATGGGTACGCAGTATTTT,CASSRNMGTQYF
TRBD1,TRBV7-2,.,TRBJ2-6,TGTGCCAGCAGCCTCGGGACAGGCACCCTCTCTGGGGCCAACGTCCTGACTTTC,CASSLGTGTLSGANVLTF
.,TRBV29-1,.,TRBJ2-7,TGCAGTGGAGGGGGGTCACCCTACGAGCAGTACTTC,CSGGGSPYEQYF
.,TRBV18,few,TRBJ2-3,TGTGCCAGCTCACCACCGGGACACCTTAAAGATACGCAGTATTTT,CASSPPGHLKDTQYF
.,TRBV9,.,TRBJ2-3,TGTGCCAGCAGCGTAGGATCTAGCACAGATACGCAGTATTTT,CASSVGSSTDTQYF
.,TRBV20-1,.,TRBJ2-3,TGCAGTGCCGGGACGGTTACGCAGTATTTT,CSAGTVTQYF
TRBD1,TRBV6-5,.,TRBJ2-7,TGTGCCAGCAGTTTCTATCCCGGACAGGGCATTACCTACGAGCAGTACTTC,CASSFYPGQGITYEQYF
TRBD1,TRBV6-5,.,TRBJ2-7,TGTGCCAGCACGTCCAGGGGGAGCCCTACCTACGAGCAGTACTTC,CASTSRGSPTYEQYF